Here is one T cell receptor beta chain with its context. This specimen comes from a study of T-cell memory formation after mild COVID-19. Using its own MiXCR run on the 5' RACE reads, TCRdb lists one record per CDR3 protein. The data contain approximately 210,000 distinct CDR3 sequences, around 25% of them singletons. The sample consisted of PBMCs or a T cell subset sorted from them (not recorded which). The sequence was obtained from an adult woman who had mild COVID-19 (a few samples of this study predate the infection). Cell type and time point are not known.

CDR3 region: CASDRGSSGNTIYF. The CDR3 coding sequence is TGTGCCAGTGACCGAGGGAGCTCTGGAAACACCATATATTTT. The V call is TRBV9, the J call TRBJ1-3; D unresolved. CDR1 is SGDLS, CDR2 YYNGEE, per germline. Between the trimmed V and J ends, which lost 8 bases and 0 bases, there was a span of 12 bases. The CDR3 length is 14 residues.